The following is a T cell receptor (beta chain) sequence with its context. An end of the junction does not agree with germline; a read error may underlie this. This entry is derived from a study of blood T cell repertoires in COVID-19. Overall study context: Material from acute and convalescent COVID-19 was sourced from the United States, Italy and Spain. In each case, the material was cDNA or gDNA derived from T cells, B-cell-depleted T cells, or PBMCs.

Here immunoSEQ multiplex PCR was the method, and the copy in TCRdb shows in-frame clones only, minus some. The sample shows over 150,000 clones, 84% of them seen only once. Per the germline V gene, CDR1 is SGHRS and CDR2 is YFSETQ. There are 15 residues in the CDR3. Sequencing was carried out using peripheral blood. The clonotype originates from a man aged 70-80 years with active or convalescent COVID-19. The chain uses TRBV5-1 and TRBJ1-4; TRBD1 matches at 12 bases. As DNA, the CDR3 is TGCGCCAGCAGCTGGGCCGGGACAGGGGGCGCGGGGCGCGAATTT. Translation gives CASSWAGTGGAGREF.